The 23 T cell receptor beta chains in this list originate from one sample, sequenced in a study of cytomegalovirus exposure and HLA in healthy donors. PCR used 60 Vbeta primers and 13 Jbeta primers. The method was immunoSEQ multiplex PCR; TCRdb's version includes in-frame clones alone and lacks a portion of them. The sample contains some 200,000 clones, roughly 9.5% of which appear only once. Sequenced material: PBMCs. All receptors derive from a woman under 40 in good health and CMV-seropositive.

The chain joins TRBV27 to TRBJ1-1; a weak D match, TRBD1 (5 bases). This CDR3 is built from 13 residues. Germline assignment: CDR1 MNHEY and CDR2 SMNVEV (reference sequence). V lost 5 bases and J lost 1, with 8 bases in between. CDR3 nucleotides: TGTGCCAGCAGTGGACAAAAGAACACTGAAGCTTTCTTT. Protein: CASSGQKNTEAFF.

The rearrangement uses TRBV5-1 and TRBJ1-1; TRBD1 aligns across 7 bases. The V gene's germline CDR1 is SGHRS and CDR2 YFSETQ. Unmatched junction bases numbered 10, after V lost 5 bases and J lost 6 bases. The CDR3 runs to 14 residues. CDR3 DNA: TGCGCCAGCAGATCAAAGACAGGGAGTGCTGAAGCTTTCTTT. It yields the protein CASRSKTGSAEAFF.

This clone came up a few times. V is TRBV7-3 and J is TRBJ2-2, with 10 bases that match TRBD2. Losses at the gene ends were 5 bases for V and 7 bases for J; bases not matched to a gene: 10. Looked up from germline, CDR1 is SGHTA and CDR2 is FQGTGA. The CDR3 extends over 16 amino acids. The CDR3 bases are TGTGCCAGCAGCCCTCAAGCGGGAGGGCTGCTCGGGGAGCTGTTTTTT. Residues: CASSPQAGGLLGELFF.

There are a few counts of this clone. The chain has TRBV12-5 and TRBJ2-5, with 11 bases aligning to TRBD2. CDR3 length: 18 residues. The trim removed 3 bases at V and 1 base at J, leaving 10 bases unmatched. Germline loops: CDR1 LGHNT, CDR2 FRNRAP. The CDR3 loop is CASGFGVQLAGVQETQYF. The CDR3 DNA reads TGTGCTAGTGGTTTCGGCGTCCAACTAGCGGGAGTCCAAGAGACCCAGTACTTC.

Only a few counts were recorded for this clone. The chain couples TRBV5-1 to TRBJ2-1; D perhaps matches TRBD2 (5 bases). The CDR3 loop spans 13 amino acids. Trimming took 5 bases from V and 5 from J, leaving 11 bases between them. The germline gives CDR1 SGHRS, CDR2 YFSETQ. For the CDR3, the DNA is TGCGCCAGCAGAAGCGGCGACAACAATGAGCAGTTCTTC. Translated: CASRSGDNNEQFF.

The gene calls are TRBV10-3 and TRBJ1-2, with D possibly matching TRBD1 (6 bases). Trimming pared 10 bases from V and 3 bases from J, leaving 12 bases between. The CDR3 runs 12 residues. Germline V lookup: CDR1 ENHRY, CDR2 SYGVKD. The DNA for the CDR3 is TGTGCCACCGGGACAAGGGACTATGGCTACACCTTC. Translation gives CATGTRDYGYTF.

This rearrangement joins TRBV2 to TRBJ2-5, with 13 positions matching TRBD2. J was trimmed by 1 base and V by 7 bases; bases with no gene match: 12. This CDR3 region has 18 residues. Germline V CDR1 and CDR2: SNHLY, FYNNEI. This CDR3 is CASKRGTSGRVSQETQYF. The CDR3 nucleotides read TGTGCCAGCAAGAGAGGTACTAGCGGGAGGGTTTCCCAAGAGACCCAGTACTTC.

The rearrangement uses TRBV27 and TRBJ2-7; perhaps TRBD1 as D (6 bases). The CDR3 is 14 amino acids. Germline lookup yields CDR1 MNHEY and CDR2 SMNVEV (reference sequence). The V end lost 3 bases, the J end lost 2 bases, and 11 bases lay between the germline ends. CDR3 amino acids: CASSFNRDTYEQYF. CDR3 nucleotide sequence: TGTGCCAGCAGTTTTAATCGGGACACCTACGAGCAGTACTTC.

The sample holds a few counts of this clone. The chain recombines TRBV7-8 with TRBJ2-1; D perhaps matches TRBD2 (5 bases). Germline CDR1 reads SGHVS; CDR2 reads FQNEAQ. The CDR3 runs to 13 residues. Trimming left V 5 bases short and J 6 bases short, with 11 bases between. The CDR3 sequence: CASSIRRLNEQFF. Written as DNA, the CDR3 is TGTGCCAGCAGCATCCGGAGGCTCAATGAGCAGTTCTTC.

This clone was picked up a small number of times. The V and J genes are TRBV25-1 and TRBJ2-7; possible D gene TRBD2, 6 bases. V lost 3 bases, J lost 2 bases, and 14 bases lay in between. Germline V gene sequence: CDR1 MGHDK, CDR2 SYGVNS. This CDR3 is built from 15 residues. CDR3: CASSEPGLQTYEQYF. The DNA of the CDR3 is TGTGCCAGCAGTGAGCCGGGACTCCAAACCTACGAGCAGTACTTC.

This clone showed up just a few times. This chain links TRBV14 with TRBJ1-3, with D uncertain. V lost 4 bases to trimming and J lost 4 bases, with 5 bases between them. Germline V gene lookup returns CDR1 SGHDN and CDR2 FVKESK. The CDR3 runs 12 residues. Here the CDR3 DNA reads TGTGCCAGCAGCCCACTCGGAAACACCATATATTTT. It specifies CASSPLGNTIYF.

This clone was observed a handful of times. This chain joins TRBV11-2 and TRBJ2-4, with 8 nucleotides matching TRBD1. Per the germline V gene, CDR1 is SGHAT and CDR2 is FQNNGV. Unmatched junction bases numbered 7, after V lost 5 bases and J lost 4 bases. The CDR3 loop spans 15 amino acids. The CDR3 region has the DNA TGTGCCAGCAGCAACCGGGACAGGCTAAAAAACATTCAGTACTTC. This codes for CASSNRDRLKNIQYF.

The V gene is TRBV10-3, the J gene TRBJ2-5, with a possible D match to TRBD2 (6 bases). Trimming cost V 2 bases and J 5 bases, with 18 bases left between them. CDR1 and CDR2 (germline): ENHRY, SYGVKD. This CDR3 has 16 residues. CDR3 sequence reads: CAISEPRRDRRETQYF. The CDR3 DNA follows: TGTGCCATCAGTGAGCCGAGGCGGGATAGAAGGGAGACCCAGTACTTC.

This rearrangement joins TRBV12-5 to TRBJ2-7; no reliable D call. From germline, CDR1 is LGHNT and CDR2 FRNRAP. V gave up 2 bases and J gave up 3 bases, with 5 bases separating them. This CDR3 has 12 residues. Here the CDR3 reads CASGLSGYEQYF. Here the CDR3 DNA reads TGTGCTAGTGGTTTGTCAGGCTACGAGCAGTACTTC.

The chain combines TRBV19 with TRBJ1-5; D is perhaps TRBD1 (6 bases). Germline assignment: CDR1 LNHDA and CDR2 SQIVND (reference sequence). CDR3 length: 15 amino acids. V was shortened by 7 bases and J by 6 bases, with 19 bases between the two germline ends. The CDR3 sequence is CASTTGTRWGQPQHF. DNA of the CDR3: TGTGCCAGTACAACCGGGACAAGGTGGGGTCAGCCCCAGCATTTT.

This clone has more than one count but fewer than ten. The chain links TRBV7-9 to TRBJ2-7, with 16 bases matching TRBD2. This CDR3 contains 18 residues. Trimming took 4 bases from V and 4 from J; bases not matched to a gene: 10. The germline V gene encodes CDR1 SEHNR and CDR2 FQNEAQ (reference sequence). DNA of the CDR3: TGTGCCAGCAGCTCATCCGGGACTAGCGGGAGGGTAGAATACGAGCAGTACTTC. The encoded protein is CASSSSGTSGRVEYEQYF.

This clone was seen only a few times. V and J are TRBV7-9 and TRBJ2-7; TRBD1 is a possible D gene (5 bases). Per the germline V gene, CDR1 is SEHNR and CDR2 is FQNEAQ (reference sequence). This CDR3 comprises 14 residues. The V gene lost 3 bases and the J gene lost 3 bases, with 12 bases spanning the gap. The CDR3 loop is CASSLTVRVYEQYF. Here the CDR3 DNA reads TGTGCCAGCAGCTTGACAGTTCGCGTCTACGAGCAGTACTTC. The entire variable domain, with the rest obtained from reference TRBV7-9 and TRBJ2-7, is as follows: DTGVSQNPRHKITKRGQNVTFRCDPISEHNRLYWYRQTLGQGPEFLTYFQNEAQLEKSRLLSDRFSAERPKGSFSTLEIQRTEQGDSAMYLCASSLTVRVYEQYFGPGTRLTVT.

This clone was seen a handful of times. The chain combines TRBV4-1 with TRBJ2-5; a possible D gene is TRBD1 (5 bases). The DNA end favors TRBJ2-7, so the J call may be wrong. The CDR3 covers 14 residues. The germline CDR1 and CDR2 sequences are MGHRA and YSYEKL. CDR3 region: CASSQEEGVYEQYF. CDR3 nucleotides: TGCGCCAGCAGCCAAGAGGAAGGGGTCTACGAGCAGTACTTC.

The CDR3 DNA follows: TGTGCCAGCAGACCGTGGACAGGGTCGAGTGAAAAACTGTTTTTT. Translating gives CASRPWTGSSEKLFF. V is TRBV5-4 and J is TRBJ1-4, with 8 bases lining up with TRBD1. V lost 5 bases, J lost 7 bases, and 10 bases stayed unmatched. CDR1 is SGHNT and CDR2 is YYREEE in the germline V gene (reference sequence). This CDR3 has 15 amino acids. The variable domain in full, with the rest retrieved from reference TRBV5-4 and TRBJ1-4, is ETGVTQSPTHLIKTRGQQVTLRCSSQSGHNTVSWYQQALGQGPQFIFQYYREEENGRGNFPPRFSGLQFPNYSSELNVNALELDDSALYLCASRPWTGSSEKLFFGSGTQLSVL.

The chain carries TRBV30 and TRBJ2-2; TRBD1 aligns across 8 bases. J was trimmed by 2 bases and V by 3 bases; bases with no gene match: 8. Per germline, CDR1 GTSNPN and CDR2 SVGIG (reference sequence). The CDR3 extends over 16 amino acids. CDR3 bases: TGTGCCTGGAGCCTCTTGACAGGGGAAAACACCGGGGAGCTGTTTTTT. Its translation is CAWSLLTGENTGELFF.

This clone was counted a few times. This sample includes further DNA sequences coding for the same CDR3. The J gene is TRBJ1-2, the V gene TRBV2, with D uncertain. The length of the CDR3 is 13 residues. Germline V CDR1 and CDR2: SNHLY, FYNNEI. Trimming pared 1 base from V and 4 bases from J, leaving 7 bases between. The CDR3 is CASSEDRGYGYTF. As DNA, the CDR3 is TGTGCCAGCAGTGAAGACCGGGGCTATGGCTACACCTTC.

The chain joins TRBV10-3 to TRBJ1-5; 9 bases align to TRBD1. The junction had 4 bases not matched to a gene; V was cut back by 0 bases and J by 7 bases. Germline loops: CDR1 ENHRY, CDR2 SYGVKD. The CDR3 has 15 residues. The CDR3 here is CAISESRQGVQPQHF. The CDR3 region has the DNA TGTGCCATCAGTGAGTCGAGACAGGGGGTCCAGCCCCAGCATTTT.

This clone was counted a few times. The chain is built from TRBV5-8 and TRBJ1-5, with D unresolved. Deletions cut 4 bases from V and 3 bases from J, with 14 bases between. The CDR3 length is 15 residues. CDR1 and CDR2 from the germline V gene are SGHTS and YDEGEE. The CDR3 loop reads CASSPGRALNQPQHF. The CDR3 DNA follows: TGTGCCAGCAGCCCCGGGAGGGCCCTCAATCAGCCCCAGCATTTT.